The 19 T cell receptor beta chains given below trace back to one sample, sequenced in a study of monozygotic twins with inflammatory bowel disease. One entry per CDR3 protein, without DNA, is what TCRdb gives after re-calling the 5' RACE reads. The sample yields around 150,000 distinct CDR3 sequences, of which the top ten take up roughly 2.3%. Sequencing was done on a sample of blood. These receptors all stem from a human donor with ulcerative colitis or Crohn's disease, or a healthy co-twin of an affected twin (not recorded which).

The chain employs TRBV7-9 and TRBJ1-3. This CDR3 is built from 14 residues. CDR1 and CDR2 (germline): SEHNR, FQNEAQ (reference sequence). CDR3 in amino acids: CASSLSEAGNTIYF.

The chain uses TRBV9 and TRBJ2-2; TCRdb selects TRBD2, and the lack of DNA leaves this call unchecked. The CDR3 is 16 residues long. CDR1 SGDLS and CDR2 YYNGEE come from the germline V gene. CDR3 in amino acids: CASSARLEENTGELFF.

CDR3 sequence reads: CASSFWGSLLSTDTQYF. This chain connects TRBV7-2 to TRBJ2-3; with no DNA, the TCRdb D assignment of TRBD1 cannot be verified. Germline lookup yields CDR1 SGHTA and CDR2 FQGNSA. The CDR3 spans 17 residues.

The chain employs TRBV5-5 and TRBJ1-2; TCRdb lists TRBD1, though no DNA is available to test this call. Germline V gives CDR1 SGHKS, CDR2 YYEKEE (reference sequence). This CDR3 contains 17 residues. The CDR3 loop is CASSLRGFEGNRYGYTF.

The rearrangement joins TRBV12-3 or TRBV12-4 to TRBJ1-2; TCRdb proposes TRBD1, but this gene call is untestable without DNA. This CDR3 region has 16 residues. The CDR3 here is CASSLSRGQTAGGYTF.

The genes are TRBV5-1 and TRBJ2-1; TCRdb calls TRBD1, which cannot be checked without DNA. Germline loops: CDR1 SGHRS, CDR2 YFSETQ. The CDR3 runs 14 residues. CDR3 in amino acids: CASTSGTGNNEQFF.

The rearrangement uses TRBV6-5 and TRBJ2-3; checking the TCRdb D call of TRBD2 is not possible without DNA. CDR1 MNHEY and CDR2 SVGAGI come from the germline V gene. This CDR3 has 11 amino acids. CDR3 protein: CATRRADTQYF.

This chain's CDR3 is CASSPPIGTAVTQLAKNIQYF. The V call is TRBV6-2 or TRBV6-3, the J call TRBJ2-4; the D call from TCRdb, TRBD1, cannot be confirmed without DNA. The CDR3 spans 21 residues. Per the germline V gene, CDR1 is MNHEY and CDR2 is SVGEGT.

The genes are TRBV14 and TRBJ1-1; without DNA, the TCRdb call of TRBD1 cannot be checked. CDR1 is SGHDN, CDR2 FVKESK, per germline. CDR3 size: 15 residues. CDR3: CASSQEGTVNTEAFF.

The chain is built from TRBV7-2 and TRBJ1-6; TCRdb lists TRBD1, though no DNA is available to test this call. The CDR3 spans 16 residues. Looked up from germline, CDR1 is SGHTA and CDR2 is FQGNSA. Here the CDR3 reads CASSARDRGYNSPLHF.

The V gene is TRBV12-3 or TRBV12-4, the J gene TRBJ1-3. This CDR3 region has 16 residues. This CDR3 is CASSDNDNYLGNTIYF.

The V gene is TRBV6-1, the J gene TRBJ1-1; the D call of TRBD1 rests on TCRdb alone, since no DNA is present to check it. This CDR3 has 16 amino acids. CDR1 and CDR2 (germline): MNHNS, SASEGT. CDR3 in amino acids: CASSIRAGGERDEAFF.

The chain combines TRBV7-9 with TRBJ2-1; TCRdb's assignment of TRBD1 cannot be checked, as there is no DNA. This CDR3 comprises 14 residues. Germline V lookup: CDR1 SEHNR, CDR2 FQNEAQ (reference sequence). The chain's CDR3 is CASVDRGVYNEQFF.

The J gene is TRBJ2-3, the V gene TRBV27; TCRdb's D gene call, TRBD2, goes unchecked for lack of DNA. The CDR3 length is 17 residues. Germline assignment: CDR1 MNHEY and CDR2 SMNVEV (reference sequence). The CDR3 loop is CASNELSGPTSTDTQYF.

V gene TRBV27 combines with J gene TRBJ2-7; as DNA is missing, the TRBD1 call by TCRdb cannot be tested. From germline, CDR1 is MNHEY and CDR2 SMNVEV (reference sequence). The CDR3 has 15 residues. The CDR3 region is CASSLTSGGVYEQYF.

The V call is TRBV24-1, the J call TRBJ2-3; the D call from TCRdb, TRBD1, cannot be confirmed without DNA. The germline V gene has CDR1 KGHDR and CDR2 SFDVKD. The CDR3 spans 15 residues. CDR3 protein: CATSDPGTTTDTQYF.

This chain uses TRBV12-3 or TRBV12-4 with TRBJ1-5. CDR3 size: 13 residues. This CDR3 reads CASRGSGNQPQHF.

The chain uses TRBV6-5 and TRBJ2-1; TCRdb's D call of TRBD1 is untestable without DNA. The CDR3 is 15 amino acids. Germline V gene lookup returns CDR1 MNHEY and CDR2 SVGAGI. The CDR3 spells CASSYRDSSYNEQFF.

The chain has TRBV4-2 and TRBJ2-4; TCRdb proposes TRBD2, but this gene call is untestable without DNA. Germline V gene lookup returns CDR1 LGHNA and CDR2 YNFKEQ. This CDR3 is 17 amino acids long. CDR3 residues: CASSPRSGGDRSNIQYF.